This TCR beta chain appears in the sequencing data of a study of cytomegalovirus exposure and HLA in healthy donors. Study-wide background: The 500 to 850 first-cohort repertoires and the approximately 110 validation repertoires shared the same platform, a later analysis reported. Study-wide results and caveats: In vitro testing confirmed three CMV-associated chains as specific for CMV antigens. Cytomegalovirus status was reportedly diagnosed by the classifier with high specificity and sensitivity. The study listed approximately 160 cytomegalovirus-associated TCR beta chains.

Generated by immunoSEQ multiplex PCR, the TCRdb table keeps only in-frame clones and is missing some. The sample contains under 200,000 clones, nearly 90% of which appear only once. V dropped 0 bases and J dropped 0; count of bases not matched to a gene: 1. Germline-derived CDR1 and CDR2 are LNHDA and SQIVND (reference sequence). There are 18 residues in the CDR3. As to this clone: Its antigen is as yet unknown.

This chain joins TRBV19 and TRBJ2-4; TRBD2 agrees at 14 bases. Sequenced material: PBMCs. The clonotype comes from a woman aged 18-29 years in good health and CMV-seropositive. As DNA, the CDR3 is TGTGCCAGTAGTATAGACGGACTAGCGGGGGGAGCCAAAAACATTCAGTACTTC. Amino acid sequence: CASSIDGLAGGAKNIQYF.